The 18 T cell receptor beta chains in this list originate from one sample, sequenced in a study of T cell changes during pregnancy in multiple sclerosis. Assay: immunoSEQ multiplex PCR; the TCRdb copy retains only in-frame clones and omits some. The sample records roughly 52,000 clones, more than 80% being singletons. The source was CD4+ T cells from peripheral blood mononuclear cells, collected in the first trimester of pregnancy. These receptors were obtained from a female donor with multiple sclerosis, enrolled in a pregnancy study.

This clone was detected a few times. This CDR3 reads CASSRSSGNTIYF. CDR3 DNA: TGTGCCAGCAGTCGGTCATCTGGAAACACCATATATTTT. The rearrangement links TRBV6-5 to TRBJ1-3; D is uncertain. V was pared by 5 bases and J by 1 base, with 6 bases between. The CDR3 sequence is 13 residues long. Per the germline V gene, CDR1 is MNHEY and CDR2 is SVGAGI.

This chain connects TRBV5-1 to TRBJ1-2; D is ambiguous. The V end was cut by 2 bases, the J end by 2 bases, with 10 bases between. This CDR3 comprises 14 residues. The germline V gene has CDR1 SGHRS and CDR2 YFSETQ. CDR3 nucleotide sequence: TGCGCCAGCAGCTTTGCGGGCAGCAACTATGGCTACACCTTC. It translates to CASSFAGSNYGYTF.

The chain links TRBV5-6 to TRBJ2-3, with 9 bases matching TRBD1. Germline V gives CDR1 SGHDT, CDR2 YYEEEE. CDR3 length: 15 amino acids. V lost 0 bases and J lost 5; bases outside the gene matches: 4. CDR3 amino acids: CASSLGGTGLDTQYF. The DNA for the CDR3 is TGTGCCAGCAGCTTGGGGGGGACAGGGCTAGATACGCAGTATTTT.

This clone turned up a few times. The chain has TRBV7-9 and TRBJ1-6, with 11 bases fitting TRBD1. J was trimmed by 10 bases and V by 7 bases; bases with no gene match: 12. The CDR3 totals 16 residues. Germline CDR1 and CDR2: SEHNR and FQNEAQ (reference sequence). In nucleotides, the CDR3 is TGTGCCAGCACCCTAGGAGGGACAGGGGGATACTCACCCCTCCACTTT. Its translation: CASTLGGTGGYSPLHF.

The chain joins TRBV2 to TRBJ1-5; D remains unclear. This CDR3 contains 15 residues. Trimming shortened V by 2 bases and J by 2 bases, and 10 bases separated the two germline ends. CDR1 is SNHLY and CDR2 is FYNNEI in the germline V gene. The CDR3 DNA reads as TGTGCCAGCAGTGAATTAAGGCAGGGCAATCAGCCCCAGCATTTT. It encodes CASSELRQGNQPQHF.

The chain employs TRBV7-2 and TRBJ1-3; a possible D gene is TRBD1 (5 bases). V dropped 6 bases and J dropped 2 bases, with 8 bases sitting between them. Germline-derived CDR1 and CDR2 are SGHTA and FQGNSA. This CDR3 has 13 amino acids. The CDR3 DNA reads TGTGCCAGCAGGGGGGAGGCTGGAAACACCATATATTTT. Translating gives CASRGEAGNTIYF.

The chain carries TRBV9 and TRBJ2-5, with D tentatively TRBD1 (5 bases). Trimming stripped 0 bases from V and 4 bases from J, with 13 bases between. CDR1 SGDLS and CDR2 YYNGEE come from the germline V gene. This CDR3 contains 15 residues. The DNA for the CDR3 is TGTGCCAGCAGCGTAGCCCCAGGGAAGTTAGAGACCCAGTACTTC. Protein: CASSVAPGKLETQYF.

The V call is TRBV6-6, the J call TRBJ2-5, with D maybe TRBD1 (6 bases). Germline CDR1 reads MNHNY; CDR2 reads SVGAGI (reference sequence). This CDR3 has 13 amino acids. V dropped 4 bases and J dropped 7 bases, with 13 bases sitting between them. CDR3 in amino acids: CASSWGLAGTQYF. DNA for the CDR3: TGTGCCAGCAGTTGGGGGCTGGCAGGGACCCAGTACTTC.

The gene calls are TRBV5-1 and TRBJ2-5; possible D gene TRBD2, 6 bases. Per the germline V gene, CDR1 is SGHRS and CDR2 is YFSETQ. This CDR3 spans 14 amino acids. V was clipped by 6 bases and J by 0 bases, with 12 bases between them. DNA of the CDR3: TGCGCCAGCACATCCGGGACTTACCAAGAGACCCAGTACTTC. Translated, it gives CASTSGTYQETQYF.

The chain has TRBV5-6 and TRBJ2-1, with D possibly matching TRBD1 (6 bases). The CDR3 runs 18 residues. The germline V gene has CDR1 SGHDT and CDR2 YYEEEE. The V end was cut by 1 base, the J end by 7 bases, with 24 bases between. CDR3 in DNA: TGTGCCAGCAGCTTGTATCGGGCAGGGGCTATAATTTGGAATGAGCAGTTCTTC. It specifies CASSLYRAGAIIWNEQFF. The entire variable domain, with the rest obtained from reference TRBV5-6 and TRBJ2-1, is as follows: DAGVTQSPTHLIKTRGQQVTLRCSPKSGHDTVSWYQQALGQGPQFIFQYYEEEERQRGNFPDRFSGHQFPNYSSELNVNALLLGDSALYLCASSLYRAGAIIWNEQFFGPGTRLTVL.

Worth noting for this clone: At one of its ends the junction is not consistent with the germline gene, which may arise from a read error. The rearrangement uses TRBV7-7 and TRBJ2-2; 12 bases map to TRBD2. CDR1 is SSHAT, CDR2 FNYEAQ, per germline (reference sequence). This CDR3 is built from 20 residues. The CDR3 DNA reads as TGTGCTAGCAGCTCAAGACTAGCGGGAGTCCTCCTCGAATCGACCGGGGAGCTGTTTTTT. It translates to CASSSRLAGVLLESTGELFF. Filled out from reference TRBV7-7 and TRBJ2-2, the complete variable domain reads GAGVSQSPRYKVTKRGQDVTLRCDPISSHATLYWYQQALGQGPEFLTYFNYEAQPDKSGLPSDRFSAERPEGSISTLTIQRTEQRDSAMYRCASSSRLAGVLLESTGELFFGEGSRLTVL.

The chain combines TRBV10-1 with TRBJ2-7; 10 nucleotides match TRBD2. The CDR3 sequence is 17 residues long. Germline V gives CDR1 WNHNN, CDR2 SYGVQD (reference sequence). V trimming: 2 bases; J trimming: 3 bases; junction bases outside the gene matches: 10. CDR3 sequence (DNA): TGCGCCAGCAGTGAGAGATCCGGGACTAGCGCCTTCTACGAGCAGTACTTC. Protein: CASSERSGTSAFYEQYF.

This rearrangement joins TRBV30 to TRBJ1-5, with D maybe TRBD1 (5 bases). The CDR3 has 17 residues. The germline V gene has CDR1 GTSNPN and CDR2 SVGIG (reference sequence). V was pared by 0 bases and J by 5 bases, with 20 bases between. DNA for the CDR3: TGTGCCTGGAGTGTAGTTGGACAAGGTGTGGGGTATCAGCCCCAGCATTTT. Protein product: CAWSVVGQGVGYQPQHF.

The genes are TRBV15 and TRBJ1-4; D is uncertain. The CDR3 consists of 14 residues. Germline V lookup: CDR1 LNHNV, CDR2 YYDKDF (reference sequence). Deletions cut 0 bases from V and 0 bases from J, with 2 bases between. The CDR3 here is CATSRDATNEKLFF. The CDR3 coding sequence is TGTGCCACCAGCAGAGACGCAACTAATGAAAAACTGTTTTTT.

The J gene is TRBJ2-5, the V gene TRBV14; tentative D call: TRBD1 (6 bases). The V end was cut by 4 bases, the J end by 5 bases, with 17 bases between. The length of the CDR3 is 15 residues. Germline loops: CDR1 SGHDN, CDR2 FVKESK. The CDR3 loop is CASSRLYRVQETQYF. The CDR3 coding sequence is TGTGCCAGCAGCCGATTATACAGGGTGCAGGAGACCCAGTACTTC.

This clone was seen a few times. J is TRBJ1-1 and V is TRBV6-1; D uncertain. The CDR3 sequence is 13 residues long. V lost 7 bases, J lost 0 bases, and 9 bases lay in between. The germline V gene has CDR1 MNHNS and CDR2 SASEGT. CDR3 protein: CASILGLNTEAFF. CDR3 DNA sequence: TGTGCCAGCATACTAGGGTTGAACACTGAAGCTTTCTTT.

The chain has TRBV19 and TRBJ2-7; 11 bases agree with TRBD2. Trimming removed 4 bases from V and 1 base from J; junction bases left unmatched: 6. The CDR3 has 16 amino acids. Germline V CDR1 and CDR2: LNHDA, SQIVND (reference sequence). CDR3 residues: CASSKAGTSGSYEQYF. The CDR3, as DNA: TGTGCCAGTAGTAAAGCCGGGACTAGCGGATCCTACGAGCAGTACTTC.

CDR3 nucleotide sequence: TGTGCCAGCAGCGCCCGGACAGGGGGGAGGGCTTTCTTT. It translates to CASSARTGGRAFF. The V gene is TRBV9, the J gene TRBJ1-1, with TRBD1 matching over 10 bases. The CDR3 loop spans 13 amino acids. Germline loops: CDR1 SGDLS, CDR2 YYNGEE. Losses at the gene ends were 3 bases for V and 11 bases for J; bases not matched to a gene: 7.